The rows below give T cell receptor beta chains drawn from one sample of a study of cytomegalovirus exposure and HLA in healthy donors. TCRdb's copy holds only in-frame clones and misses some; the assay was immunoSEQ multiplex PCR. The sample has about 42,000 clones; the top ten hold roughly 1.3%. The sequenced sample was PBMCs. The receptors here all came from a man in his thirties or forties in good health and CMV-seronegative. Both conserved end residues are part of each CDR3. D genes are given only for firm matches.

TRBV4-3	TRBJ2-3	NA	CASSQGASKADTQYF	TGCGCCAGCAGCCAAGGGGCTAGCAAAGCAGATACGCAGTATTTT
TRBV27	TRBJ2-7	NA	CASSLEVRLDQPYEQYF	TGTGCCAGCAGTTTAGAGGTCCGACTAGACCAGCCCTACGAGCAGTACTTC
TRBV4-3	TRBJ2-7	NA	CASSQGGLASSYEQYF	TGCGCCAGCAGCCAAGGAGGTCTAGCGAGCTCCTACGAGCAGTACTTC
TRBV5-5	TRBJ1-1	NA	CASSLWGGENTEAFF	TGTGCCAGCAGCTTGTGGGGGGGGGAGAACACTGAAGCTTTCTTT
TRBV7-9	TRBJ2-2	TRBD2	CASSRPGTSVYTGELFF	TGTGCCAGCAGCAGACCCGGGACTAGCGTTTACACCGGGGAGCTGTTTTTT
TRBV4-1	TRBJ1-2	NA	CASSPPGVASGYTF	TGCGCCAGCAGCCCTCCAGGGGTGGCCTCTGGCTACACCTTC
TRBV4-1	TRBJ2-3	TRBD2	CASSPTSGGTDTQYF	TGCGCCAGCAGCCCGACTAGCGGAGGGACAGATACGCAGTATTTT
TRBV19	TRBJ2-1	TRBD2	CASGLAGRNEQFF	TGTGCCAGCGGACTAGCGGGCAGGAATGAGCAGTTCTTC
TRBV5-4	TRBJ1-1	NA	CASSFGQMNTEAFF	TGTGCCAGCAGCTTTGGACAGATGAACACTGAAGCTTTCTTT
TRBV13	TRBJ2-7	TRBD2	CASSLGLIAGGPGGEQYF	TGTGCCAGCAGCTTAGGCCTAATCGCGGGAGGGCCGGGGGGCGAGCAGTACTTC
TRBV29-1	TRBJ1-1	NA	CSVATGGAFF	TGCAGCGTTGCGACAGGAGGTGCTTTCTTT
TRBV7-9	TRBJ2-7	TRBD1	CASSPGQGSEQYF	TGTGCCAGCAGCCCGGGACAGGGTTCCGAGCAGTACTTC
TRBV30	TRBJ2-7	NA	CAWTTGIYPYEQYF	TGTGCCTGGACCACAGGGATATATCCGTACGAGCAGTACTTC
TRBV11-3	TRBJ1-2	NA	CASSSGVYGYTF	TGTGCCAGCAGCTCCGGGGTCTATGGCTACACCTTC
TRBV7-9	TRBJ2-7	TRBD2	CASSYGTSNEQYF	TGTGCCAGCAGCTACGGGACTAGCAACGAGCAGTACTTC
TRBV30	TRBJ1-2	NA	CAWSQERKNYGYTF	TGTGCCTGGAGCCAGGAAAGGAAGAACTATGGCTACACCTTC
TRBV30	TRBJ1-2	NA	CAWRRGGANGYTF	TGTGCCTGGAGACGGGGGGGCGCGAATGGCTACACCTTC
TRBV9	TRBJ1-2	NA	CASSEDRRAGGYTF	TGTGCCAGCAGCGAGGACCGCAGGGCCGGTGGCTACACCTTC
TRBV15	TRBJ1-2	NA	CATRGAPAHGYTF	TGTGCCACCCGGGGGGCACCAGCTCATGGCTACACCTTC
TRBV19	TRBJ1-1	NA	CASSIIAGSVTEAFF	TGTGCCAGTAGTATAATTGCAGGGTCTGTCACTGAAGCTTTCTTT
TRBV15	TRBJ2-7	TRBD2	CATSRELADAYEQYF	TGTGCCACCAGCAGAGAACTAGCGGACGCCTACGAGCAGTACTTC
TRBV30	TRBJ2-7	NA	CAWSPGTFSYEQYF	TGTGCCTGGAGTCCAGGGACATTCTCCTACGAGCAGTACTTC
TRBV18	TRBJ1-2	NA	CASSPPEHPDYGYTF	TGTGCCAGCTCACCCCCAGAACATCCTGACTATGGCTACACCTTC
TRBV6-1	TRBJ1-5	NA	CASSDRHSNQPQHF	TGTGCCAGCAGTGACAGGCATAGCAATCAGCCCCAGCATTTT
TRBV5-1	TRBJ2-7	TRBD2	CASSPGLAGYAYEQYF	TGCGCCAGCAGCCCGGGACTAGCGGGATACGCCTACGAGCAGTACTTC